Listed here are 22 T cell receptor beta chains from one sample, sequenced in a study of cytomegalovirus exposure and HLA in healthy donors (TCRdb year 2017). Library creation used the immunoSEQ multiplex PCR assay. The multiplex PCR relied on a mix of 60 forward primers for TCR Vbeta segments and 13 reverse primers for TCR Jbeta segments. TCRdb re-hosts the immuneACCESS table, in-frame sequences only. Its copies lack some clones; in the studies checked, an unresolved V gene accounts for under half of them, and the cause for the rest is not known. This sample lists 60,000 to 70,000 clones; around 80% were detected once. The ten largest clones represent around 6% of the sample. The sample consisted of PBMCs. These receptors were collected from a man in his forties or fifties in good health and CMV-seronegative.

With respect to this clone: Other nucleotide sequences in the sample specify the same CDR3. The chain joins TRBV28 to TRBJ2-7, with 9 bases matching TRBD2. CDR3 length: 14 amino acids. Unmatched junction bases numbered 10, after V lost 6 bases and J lost 7 bases. Germline assignment: CDR1 MDHEN and CDR2 SYDVKM. Here the CDR3 DNA reads TGTGCCAGCAGCACTAGCGGGTCGTTGGGTGAGCAGTACTTC. Translating gives CASSTSGSLGEQYF.

The chain recombines TRBV7-3 with TRBJ1-6; D may be TRBD1 (5 bases). The CDR3 spans 13 residues. Germline lookup yields CDR1 SGHTA and CDR2 FQGTGA. V shed 8 bases and J shed 9 bases, with 14 bases lying between them. The CDR3 is CASRQGFGSPLHF. CDR3 nucleotide sequence: TGTGCCAGCCGCCAGGGCTTCGGTTCACCCCTCCACTTT.

The rearrangement uses TRBV27 and TRBJ2-7; the D gene is possibly TRBD2 (6 bases). This CDR3 has 14 residues. Germline values: CDR1 MNHEY, CDR2 SMNVEV (reference sequence). V lost 4 bases and J lost 4, with 14 bases in between. CDR3 DNA sequence: TGTGCCAGCAGTTATCTAGCGCGTGGTTACGAGCAGTACTTC. This encodes CASSYLARGYEQYF.

V gene TRBV28 combines with J gene TRBJ1-4, with 8 bases identical to TRBD1. Per germline, CDR1 MDHEN and CDR2 SYDVKM. The CDR3 spans 14 residues. With 7 bases clipped from V and 6 bases from J, the junction kept 7 bases outside the gene matches. CDR3 amino acids: CASTLRQGYEKLFF. The CDR3 nucleotides read TGTGCCAGCACCCTCAGACAGGGGTATGAAAAACTGTTTTTT. Together with reference TRBV28 and TRBJ1-4, the CDR3 gives the full variable domain: DVKVTQSSRYLVKRTGEKVFLECVQDMDHENMFWYRQDPGLGLRLIYFSYDVKMKEKGDIPEGYSVSREKKERFSLILESASTNQTSMYLCASTLRQGYEKLFFGSGTQLSVL.

This clone showed up just once. The V call is TRBV30, the J call TRBJ2-1; 8 nucleotides line up with TRBD2. The CDR3 is 14 amino acids. In germline, CDR1 is GTSNPN, CDR2 SVGIG (reference sequence). With V trimmed by 1 base and J by 7 bases, 6 bases remained unmatched. DNA for the CDR3: TGTGCCTGGAGTGGCGGGACTAGTTTGAATGAGCAGTTCTTC. It encodes CAWSGGTSLNEQFF. Full variable domain (remainder filled in from reference TRBV30 and TRBJ2-1): SQTIHQWPATLVQPVGSPLSLECTVEGTSNPNLYWYRQAAGRGLQLLFYSVGIGQISSEVPQNLSASRPQDRQFILSSKKLLLSDSGFYLCAWSGGTSLNEQFFGPGTRLTVL.

CDR3 residues: CASSPLSRDYEQYF. The CDR3 DNA sequence: TGTGCCAGCTCTCCCCTGAGTCGGGACTACGAGCAGTACTTC. The V and J genes are TRBV18 and TRBJ2-7; tentative D call: TRBD2 (5 bases). The CDR3 is 14 amino acids. Germline V gene data show CDR1 as KGHSH and CDR2 as LQKENI. V was cut by 6 bases and J by 3 bases, with 15 bases left in between.

The gene calls are TRBV5-1 and TRBJ1-6, with D perhaps matching TRBD1 (5 bases). The CDR3 extends over 16 amino acids. V lost 1 base and J 7 bases, leaving 15 bases between the germline ends. Per germline, CDR1 SGHRS and CDR2 YFSETQ. The CDR3 region is CASSLQAAGKNSPLHF. The CDR3 region has the DNA TGCGCCAGCAGCTTGCAGGCCGCAGGGAAAAATTCACCCCTCCACTTT.

V is TRBV5-1 and J is TRBJ1-5; a weak D match, TRBD1 (6 bases). The germline gives CDR1 SGHRS, CDR2 YFSETQ. This CDR3 spans 13 amino acids. V lost 0 bases, J lost 5 bases, and 6 bases lay in between. CDR3 protein: CASSLDRDQPQHF. CDR3 DNA: TGCGCCAGCAGCTTGGACAGGGATCAGCCCCAGCATTTT. Filled out from reference TRBV5-1 and TRBJ1-5, the complete variable domain reads KAGVTQTPRYLIKTRGQQVTLSCSPISGHRSVSWYQQTPGQGLQFLFEYFSETQRNKGNFPGRFSGRQFSNSRSEMNVSTLELGDSALYLCASSLDRDQPQHFGDGTRLSIL.

The genes are TRBV10-1 and TRBJ2-7; no definite D call. Trimming pared 6 bases from V and 4 bases from J, leaving 16 bases between. This CDR3 is 14 amino acids long. Germline V gives CDR1 WNHNN, CDR2 SYGVQD (reference sequence). CDR3 nucleotides: TGCGCCAGCAGCGAAAAAACAAGTGTTTACGAGCAGTACTTC. This encodes CASSEKTSVYEQYF.

The chain combines TRBV6-6 with TRBJ1-2; 7 bases line up with TRBD1. The CDR3 totals 13 residues. The trim removed 4 bases at V and 3 bases at J, leaving 2 bases unmatched. Looked up from germline, CDR1 is MNHNY and CDR2 is SVGAGI (reference sequence). CDR3 bases: TGTGCCAGCAGTTCGGGACAGTACTATGGCTACACCTTC. Amino acid sequence: CASSSGQYYGYTF.

The chain uses TRBV18 and TRBJ1-2; no reliable D call. CDR1 KGHSH and CDR2 LQKENI come from the germline V gene. V lost 3 bases to trimming and J lost 4 bases, with 12 bases between them. The CDR3 loop spans 14 amino acids. The CDR3 nucleotides read TGTGCCAGCTCACCCGCGGACGGACTCTATGGCTACACCTTC. It specifies CASSPADGLYGYTF. The variable domain in full, completed from reference TRBV18 and TRBJ1-2, reads NAGVMQNPRHLVRRRGQEARLRCSPMKGHSHVYWYRQLPEEGLKFMVYLQKENIIDESGMPKERFSAEFPKEGPSILRIQQVVRGDSAAYFCASSPADGLYGYTFGSGTRLTVV.

The chain uses TRBV7-9 and TRBJ1-1; D is uncertain. This CDR3 spans 14 amino acids. CDR1 is SEHNR and CDR2 is FQNEAQ in the germline V gene (reference sequence). Trimming took 0 bases from V and 3 from J, leaving 8 bases between them. CDR3 protein: CASSLATMHTEAFF. The CDR3 bases are TGTGCCAGCAGCTTAGCGACAATGCACACTGAAGCTTTCTTT.

The genes are TRBV6-6 and TRBJ2-7; 9 nucleotides match TRBD1. The CDR3 totals 15 residues. The germline CDR1 and CDR2 sequences are MNHNY and SVGAGI (reference sequence). Trimming took 0 bases from V and 4 from J; bases not matched to a gene: 4. The CDR3 DNA is TGTGCCAGCAGTTACTCGGGGACAGGGAGTTACGAGCAGTACTTC. Translating gives CASSYSGTGSYEQYF.

This chain connects TRBV7-2 to TRBJ2-7, with D possibly TRBD2 on 5 matching bases. The CDR3 spans 14 residues. The V gene lost 5 bases and the J gene lost 3 bases, with 14 bases spanning the gap. In germline, CDR1 is SGHTA, CDR2 FQGNSA. CDR3 sequence: CASSPRRTVYEQYF. The CDR3 nucleotides read TGTGCCAGCAGCCCACGTCGGACTGTCTACGAGCAGTACTTC.

This clone was found a few times. DNA for the CDR3: TGTGCCAGCAGCTTAGAGCTGGGGAGGACCCAGTACTTC. Residues: CASSLELGRTQYF. The rearrangement uses TRBV7-2 and TRBJ2-5, with a tentative D call TRBD2 (5 bases). V lost 1 base to trimming and J lost 7 bases, with 10 bases between them. Germline lookup yields CDR1 SGHTA and CDR2 FQGNSA. CDR3 size: 13 residues.

This sequence joins TRBV7-9 and TRBJ1-2; TRBD1 agrees at 12 bases. V dropped 5 bases and J dropped 3; count of bases not matched to a gene: 7. The CDR3 is 16 amino acids. Germline CDR1 and CDR2: SEHNR and FQNEAQ (reference sequence). The CDR3 loop is CASSRGGQGADYGYTF. The CDR3 nucleotides are TGTGCCAGCAGCCGAGGGGGACAGGGGGCGGACTATGGCTACACCTTC.

The rearrangement links TRBV5-1 to TRBJ2-7; D uncertain. Trimming took 4 bases from V and 0 from J, leaving 11 bases between them. Per the germline V gene, CDR1 is SGHRS and CDR2 is YFSETQ. The CDR3 is 14 residues long. For the CDR3, the DNA is TGCGCCAGCAGCACCCTGGGCGCCTCCTACGAGCAGTACTTC. Protein: CASSTLGASYEQYF.

The rearrangement joins TRBV19 to TRBJ2-7, with D hard to call. V dropped 10 bases and J dropped 0 bases, with 16 bases sitting between them. CDR3 length equals 14 residues. Germline V lookup: CDR1 LNHDA, CDR2 SQIVND (reference sequence). CDR3 in amino acids: CATRGFTSSYEQYF. Here the CDR3 DNA reads TGTGCCACCAGAGGATTCACGAGCTCCTACGAGCAGTACTTC. The full variable domain, in which reference TRBV19 and TRBJ2-7 provide the parts outside the CDR3, is DGGITQSPKYLFRKEGQNVTLSCEQNLNHDAMYWYRQDPGQGLRLIYYSQIVNDFQKGDIAEGYSVSREKKESFPLTVTSAQKNPTAFYLCATRGFTSSYEQYFGPGTRLTVT.

Concerning this clone itself: A junction end diverges from the germline sequence, so it may reflect a read error. V is TRBV6-1 and J is TRBJ2-7; maybe TRBD2 (7 bases). The CDR3 has 12 amino acids. Germline loops: CDR1 MNHNS, CDR2 SASEGT. CDR3 amino acids: CASSEALGGQHF. The DNA for the CDR3 is TGTGCCAGCAGTGAAGCGCTCGGGGGGCAGCACTTC.

The table lists this clone with a few counts. The chain uses TRBV29-1 and TRBJ2-3, with D perhaps matching TRBD2 (5 bases). Germline CDR1 is SQVTM and CDR2 is ANQGSEA. The CDR3 runs to 17 residues. V was clipped by 3 bases and J by 2 bases, with 21 bases between them. The CDR3: CSVDRNKRGFYTDTQYF. The CDR3 bases are TGCAGCGTTGACAGAAATAAACGGGGATTTTACACAGATACGCAGTATTTT.

The chain couples TRBV7-9 to TRBJ2-1; tentative D call: TRBD1 (5 bases). Germline loops: CDR1 SEHNR, CDR2 FQNEAQ (reference sequence). This CDR3 has 17 amino acids. The V end was cut by 5 bases, the J end by 6 bases, with 23 bases between. The DNA of the CDR3 is TGTGCCAGCAGCACGAGCTTGACAGTATCATCCCCCAATGAGCAGTTCTTC. Translated: CASSTSLTVSSPNEQFF.

The chain uses TRBV30 and TRBJ2-3; 10 bases match TRBD2. After removal of 4 bases from V and 1 base from J, the junction contained 8 bases not matched to a gene. This CDR3 has 16 residues. Looked up from germline, CDR1 is GTSNPN and CDR2 is SVGIG (reference sequence). CDR3 amino acids: CAWTILAGLRTDTQYF. The CDR3 coding sequence is TGTGCCTGGACAATACTAGCGGGACTCCGCACAGATACGCAGTATTTT.